A selection of T cell receptor beta chains follows, all from one sample in a study of identical twins. TCRdb reanalysed the 5' RACE reads using MiXCR and keeps one entry per CDR3 protein. The sample contains 1.5 million to 2 million distinct CDR3 sequences, under 35% of which appear only once. The specimen sequenced was cord blood. All receptors derive from a newborn girl in good health. CDR3s include the opening cysteine and the closing phenylalanine or tryptophan. The D gene is left open where the match is weak. Part of the rows lack a size; the others show once, few, many or a class for expanded clones.

V: TRBV20-1; D: TRBD1; J: TRBJ1-1; size: .; DNA: TGCAGTGCTGGACAGGGGTTGGGGAACACTGAAGCTTTCTTT; CDR3: CSAGQGLGNTEAFF
V: TRBV15; D: .; J: TRBJ2-1; size: .; DNA: TGTGCCACCAGCACCGGGACATACTACGAGCAGTTCTTC; CDR3: CATSTGTYYEQFF
V: TRBV7-8; D: .; J: TRBJ1-1; size: .; DNA: TGTGCCAGCAGCTTCAAGGCCACGAACACTGAAGCTTTCTTT; CDR3: CASSFKATNTEAFF
V: TRBV3-1; D: .; J: TRBJ1-4; size: few; DNA: TGTGCCAGCAGCCAAGATATAGGGCGGACGCTTGCTGGAAAACTGTTTTTT; CDR3: CASSQDIGRTLAGKLFF
V: TRBV6-6; D: TRBD2; J: TRBJ2-3; size: .; DNA: TGTGCCGGCAGTTACTCGCTAGCGGGGGTCGCAGATACGCAGTATTTT; CDR3: CAGSYSLAGVADTQYF
V: TRBV6-5; D: .; J: TRBJ2-1; size: few; DNA: TGTGCCAGCAGGATTGGATGGGGACTGAGCCACAATGAGCAGTTCTTC; CDR3: CASRIGWGLSHNEQFF
V: TRBV6-5; D: TRBD2; J: TRBJ2-1; size: .; DNA: TGTGCCAGCAGTTACTCACCGTTGGGCGGGAGCTACGAGCAGTTCTTC; CDR3: CASSYSPLGGSYEQFF
V: TRBV10-3; D: TRBD2; J: TRBJ2-7; size: few; DNA: TGTGCCATCAGTGATACGAGGGAGGGACCCTACGAGCAGTACTTC; CDR3: CAISDTREGPYEQYF
V: TRBV9; D: .; J: TRBJ2-3; size: few; DNA: TGTGCCAGCAGCGCTGACACGTACACAGATACGCAGTATTTT; CDR3: CASSADTYTDTQYF
V: TRBV7-9; D: .; J: TRBJ1-5; size: .; DNA: TGTGCCAGCAGCAACGGAAACGGCGATCAGCCCCAGCATTTT; CDR3: CASSNGNGDQPQHF
V: TRBV20-1; D: TRBD2; J: TRBJ2-1; size: .; DNA: TGCAGTGCCAACAGGGAGGGTAGCGGGAGACCCCATGAGCAGTTCTTC; CDR3: CSANREGSGRPHEQFF
V: TRBV10-3; D: .; J: TRBJ2-7; size: few; DNA: TGTGCCATCAGTGAGAAGGGCAGGATCTCCTACAATGAGCAGTACTTC; CDR3: CAISEKGRISYNEQYF
V: TRBV12-3/TRBV12-4; D: .; J: TRBJ2-3; size: .; DNA: TGTGCCAGCAGCATGGGGGTTAGCGTTATCACCACAGATACGCAGTATTTT; CDR3: CASSMGVSVITTDTQYF
V: TRBV6-2/TRBV6-3; D: TRBD1; J: TRBJ2-1; size: few; DNA: TGTGCCAGCAGGCGGACAGGCCTCGGGAATGAGCAGTTCTTC; CDR3: CASRRTGLGNEQFF
V: TRBV20-1; D: .; J: TRBJ2-1; size: .; DNA: TGCAGTCGTCATAGAACCGGGACCAGCTCCTACAATGAGCAGTTCTTC; CDR3: CSRHRTGTSSYNEQFF
V: TRBV6-6; D: .; J: TRBJ2-1; size: few; DNA: TGTGCCAGCAGTTACCCCGGACGGAGCTCCTACAATGAGCAGTTCTTC; CDR3: CASSYPGRSSYNEQFF
V: TRBV27; D: TRBD2; J: TRBJ2-2; size: .; DNA: TGTGCCAGCAGTCCTAGGACTAGCGGGAGTCTCAGGGAGCTGTTTTTT; CDR3: CASSPRTSGSLRELFF
V: TRBV29-1; D: .; J: TRBJ2-7; size: .; DNA: TGCAGCGTTGGCGAGCGTACCTACGAGCAGTACTTC; CDR3: CSVGERTYEQYF
V: TRBV2; D: .; J: TRBJ2-4; size: few; DNA: TGTGCCAGCAGTGAAGACGCTTATGGGAACATTCAGTACTTC; CDR3: CASSEDAYGNIQYF
V: TRBV7-2; D: .; J: TRBJ2-4; size: .; DNA: TGTGCCAGCGTCTTCGCGCCCTTAGCCAAAAACATTCAGTACTTC; CDR3: CASVFAPLAKNIQYF
V: TRBV19; D: TRBD1; J: TRBJ2-1; size: .; DNA: TGTGCCAGTAGTAAGATTGGACAGGGGTGGAATGAGCAGTTCTTC; CDR3: CASSKIGQGWNEQFF
V: TRBV2; D: TRBD1; J: TRBJ1-1; size: .; DNA: TGTGCCAGCAGTGACACTCGGGACAGGCTGGACACTGAAGCTTTCTTT; CDR3: CASSDTRDRLDTEAFF
V: TRBV28; D: .; J: TRBJ2-3; size: .; DNA: TGTGCCAGCAGTACGGGACACCACACAGATACGCAGTATTTT; CDR3: CASSTGHHTDTQYF
V: TRBV10-3; D: TRBD2; J: TRBJ2-5; size: few; DNA: TGTGCCATCAGTGAGTCCGAACTAGCGGGAGGGCAAGAGACCCAGTACTTC; CDR3: CAISESELAGGQETQYF
V: TRBV18; D: TRBD2; J: TRBJ2-1; size: few; DNA: TGTGCCAGCTCACCAGCAACTAGCGGCTCGTACTACAATGAGCAGTTCTTC; CDR3: CASSPATSGSYYNEQFF
V: TRBV4-1; D: .; J: TRBJ2-1; size: few; DNA: TGCGCCAGCAGCCTCCCTTCTCGGATAACCTCCTACAATGAGCAGTTCTTC; CDR3: CASSLPSRITSYNEQFF
V: TRBV25-1; D: TRBD2; J: TRBJ2-1; size: .; DNA: TGTGCCAGCAGTGAAGGGGGACTAGCGGGACCCAAATCCCAAAATGAGCAGTTCTTC; CDR3: CASSEGGLAGPKSQNEQFF
V: TRBV20-1; D: TRBD2; J: TRBJ2-7; size: few; DNA: TGCAGTGCCTTGGGACTAGCGGGAGTAGGGACTTACGAGCAGTACTTC; CDR3: CSALGLAGVGTYEQYF
V: TRBV7-2; D: .; J: TRBJ2-7; size: .; DNA: TGTGCCAGCAGCGCCGACCTAACTAGAAGGGTCTCCTACGAGCAGTACTTC; CDR3: CASSADLTRRVSYEQYF
V: TRBV20-1; D: .; J: TRBJ2-1; size: few; DNA: TGCAGTGCTAGAGGTGGGTCTGCCAATGAGCAGTTCTTC; CDR3: CSARGGSANEQFF
V: TRBV5-1; D: TRBD1; J: TRBJ1-2; size: .; DNA: TGCGCCAGCAGCTTGGAACGGACAGGGAGTAGGGGCTACACCTTC; CDR3: CASSLERTGSRGYTF
V: TRBV20-1; D: TRBD1; J: TRBJ1-2; size: few; DNA: TGCAGTGCTAGAGATCGGACAGGGGTGCATGGCTACACCTTC; CDR3: CSARDRTGVHGYTF
V: TRBV4-1; D: TRBD2; J: TRBJ2-3; size: .; DNA: TGCGCCAGCAGCCAAGTTTCGGCGGGGGGGCGACGGGATACGCAGTATTTT; CDR3: CASSQVSAGGRRDTQYF